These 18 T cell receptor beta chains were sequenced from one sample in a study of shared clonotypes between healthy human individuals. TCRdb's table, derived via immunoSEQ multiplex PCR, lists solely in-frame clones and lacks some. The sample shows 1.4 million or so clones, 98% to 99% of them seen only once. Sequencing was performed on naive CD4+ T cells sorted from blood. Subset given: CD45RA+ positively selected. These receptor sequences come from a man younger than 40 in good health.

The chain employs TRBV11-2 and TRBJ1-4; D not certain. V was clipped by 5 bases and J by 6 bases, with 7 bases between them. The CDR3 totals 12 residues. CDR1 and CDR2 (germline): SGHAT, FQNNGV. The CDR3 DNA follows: TGTGCCAGCAGCCTTTTCGATGAAAAACTGTTTTTT. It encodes CASSLFDEKLFF.

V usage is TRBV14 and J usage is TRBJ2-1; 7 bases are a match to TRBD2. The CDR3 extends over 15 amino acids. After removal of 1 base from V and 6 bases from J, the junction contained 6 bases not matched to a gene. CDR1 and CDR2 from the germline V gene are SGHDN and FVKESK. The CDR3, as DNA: TGTGCCAGCAGCCAAGTCGCGGGGGTGACCAATGAGCAGTTCTTC. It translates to CASSQVAGVTNEQFF.

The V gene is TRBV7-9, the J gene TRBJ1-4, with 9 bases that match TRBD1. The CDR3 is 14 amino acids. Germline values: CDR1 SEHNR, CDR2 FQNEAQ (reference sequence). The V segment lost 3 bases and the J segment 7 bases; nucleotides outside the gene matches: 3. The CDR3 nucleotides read TGTGCCAGCAGCTTGGGACAGGGTATTGAAAAACTGTTTTTT. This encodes CASSLGQGIEKLFF. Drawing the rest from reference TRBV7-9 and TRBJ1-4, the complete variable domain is DTGVSQNPRHKITKRGQNVTFRCDPISEHNRLYWYRQTLGQGPEFLTYFQNEAQLEKSRLLSDRFSAERPKGSFSTLEIQRTEQGDSAMYLCASSLGQGIEKLFFGSGTQLSVL.

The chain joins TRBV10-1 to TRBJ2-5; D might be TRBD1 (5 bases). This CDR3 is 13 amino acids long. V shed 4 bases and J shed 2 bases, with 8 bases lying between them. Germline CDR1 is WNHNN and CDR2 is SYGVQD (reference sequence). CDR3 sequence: CASSGTTQETQYF. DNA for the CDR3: TGCGCCAGCAGTGGGACAACACAAGAGACCCAGTACTTC.

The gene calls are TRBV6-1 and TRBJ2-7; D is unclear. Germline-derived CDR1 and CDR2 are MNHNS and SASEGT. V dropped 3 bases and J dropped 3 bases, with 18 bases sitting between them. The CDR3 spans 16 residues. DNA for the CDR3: TGTGCCAGCAGTGATCCATCAGTTGCGTTGGGCTACGAGCAGTACTTC. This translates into CASSDPSVALGYEQYF.

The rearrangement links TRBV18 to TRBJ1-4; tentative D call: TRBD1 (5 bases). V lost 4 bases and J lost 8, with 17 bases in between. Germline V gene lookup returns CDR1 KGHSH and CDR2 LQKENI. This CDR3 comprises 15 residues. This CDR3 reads CASSHSRDEKEKLFF. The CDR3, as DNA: TGTGCCAGCTCACATTCCCGGGACGAAAAGGAAAAACTGTTTTTT.

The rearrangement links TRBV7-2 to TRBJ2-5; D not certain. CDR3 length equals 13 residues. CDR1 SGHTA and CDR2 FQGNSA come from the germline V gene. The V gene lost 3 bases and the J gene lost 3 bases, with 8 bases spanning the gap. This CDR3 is CASSLDRKETQYF. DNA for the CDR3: TGTGCCAGCAGCTTGGATAGAAAAGAGACCCAGTACTTC. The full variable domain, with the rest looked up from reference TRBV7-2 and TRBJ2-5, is GAGVSQSPSNKVTEKGKDVELRCDPISGHTALYWYRQSLGQGLEFLIYFQGNSAPDKSGLPSDRFSAERTGGSVSTLTIQRTQQEDSAVYLCASSLDRKETQYFGPGTRLLVL.

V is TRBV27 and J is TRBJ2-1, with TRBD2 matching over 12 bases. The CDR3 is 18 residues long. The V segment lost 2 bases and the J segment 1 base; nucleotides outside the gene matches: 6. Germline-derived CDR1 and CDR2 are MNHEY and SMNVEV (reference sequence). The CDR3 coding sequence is TGTGCCAGCAGTTTAAGACTAGCGGGAGCTTGGTCCTACAATGAGCAGTTCTTC. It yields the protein CASSLRLAGAWSYNEQFF.

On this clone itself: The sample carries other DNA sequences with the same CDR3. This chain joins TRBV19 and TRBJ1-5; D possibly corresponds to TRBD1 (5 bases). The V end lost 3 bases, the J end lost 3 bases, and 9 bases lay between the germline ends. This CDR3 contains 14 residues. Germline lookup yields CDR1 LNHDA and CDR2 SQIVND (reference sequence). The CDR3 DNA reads TGTGCCAGTAGTATCCAGGGCTCCAATCAGCCCCAGCATTTT. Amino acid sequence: CASSIQGSNQPQHF.

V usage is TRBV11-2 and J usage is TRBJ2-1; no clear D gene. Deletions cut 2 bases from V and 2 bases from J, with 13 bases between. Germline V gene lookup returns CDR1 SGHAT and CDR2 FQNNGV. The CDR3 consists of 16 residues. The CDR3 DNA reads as TGTGCCAGCAGCTTATTTTTTTCAGAAACCTACAATGAGCAGTTCTTC. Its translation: CASSLFFSETYNEQFF.

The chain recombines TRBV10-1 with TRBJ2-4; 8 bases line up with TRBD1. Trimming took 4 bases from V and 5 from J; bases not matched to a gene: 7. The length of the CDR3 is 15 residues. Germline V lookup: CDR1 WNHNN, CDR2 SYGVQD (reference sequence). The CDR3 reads CASSGSRDRQNIQYF. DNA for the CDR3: TGCGCCAGCAGTGGATCCCGGGACAGGCAAAACATTCAGTACTTC.

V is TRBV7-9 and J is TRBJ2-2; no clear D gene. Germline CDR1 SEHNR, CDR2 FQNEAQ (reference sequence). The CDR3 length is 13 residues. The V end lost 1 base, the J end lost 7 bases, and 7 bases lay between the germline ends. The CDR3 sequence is CASSLERGGELFF. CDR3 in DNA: TGTGCCAGCAGCTTAGAGCGAGGCGGGGAGCTGTTTTTT.

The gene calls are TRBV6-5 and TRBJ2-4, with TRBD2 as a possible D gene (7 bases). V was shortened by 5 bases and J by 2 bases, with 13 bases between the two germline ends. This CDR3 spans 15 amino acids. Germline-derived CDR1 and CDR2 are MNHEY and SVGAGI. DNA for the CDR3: TGTGCCAGCAGTGGGGGGGCAGGGACCAAAAACATTCAGTACTTC. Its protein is CASSGGAGTKNIQYF.

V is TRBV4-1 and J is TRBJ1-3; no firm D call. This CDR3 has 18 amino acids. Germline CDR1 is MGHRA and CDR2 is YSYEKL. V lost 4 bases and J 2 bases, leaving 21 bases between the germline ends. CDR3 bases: TGCGCCAGCAGCCCCTTCTGGAGGGCCCAGAGCACTGGAAACACCATATATTTT. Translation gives CASSPFWRAQSTGNTIYF.

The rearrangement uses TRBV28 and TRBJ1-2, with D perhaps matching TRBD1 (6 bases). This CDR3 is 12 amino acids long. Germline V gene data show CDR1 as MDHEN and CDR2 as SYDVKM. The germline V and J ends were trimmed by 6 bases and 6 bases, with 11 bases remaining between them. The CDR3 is CASRSGDHGYTF. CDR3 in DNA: TGTGCCAGCAGATCAGGGGATCATGGCTACACCTTC.

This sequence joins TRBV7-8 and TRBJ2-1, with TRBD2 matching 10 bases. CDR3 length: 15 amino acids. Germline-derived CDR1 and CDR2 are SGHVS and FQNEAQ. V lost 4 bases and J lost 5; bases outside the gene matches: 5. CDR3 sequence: CASSWSGRDDNEQFF. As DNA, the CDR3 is TGTGCCAGCAGCTGGAGCGGGAGGGATGACAATGAGCAGTTCTTC.

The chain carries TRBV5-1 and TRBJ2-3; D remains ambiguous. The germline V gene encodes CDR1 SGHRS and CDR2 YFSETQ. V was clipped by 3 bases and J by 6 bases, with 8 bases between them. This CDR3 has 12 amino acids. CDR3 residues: CASSSNRDTQYF. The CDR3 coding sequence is TGCGCCAGCAGCTCGAATCGGGATACGCAGTATTTT. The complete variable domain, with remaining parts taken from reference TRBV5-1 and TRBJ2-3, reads KAGVTQTPRYLIKTRGQQVTLSCSPISGHRSVSWYQQTPGQGLQFLFEYFSETQRNKGNFPGRFSGRQFSNSRSEMNVSTLELGDSALYLCASSSNRDTQYFGPGTRLTVL.

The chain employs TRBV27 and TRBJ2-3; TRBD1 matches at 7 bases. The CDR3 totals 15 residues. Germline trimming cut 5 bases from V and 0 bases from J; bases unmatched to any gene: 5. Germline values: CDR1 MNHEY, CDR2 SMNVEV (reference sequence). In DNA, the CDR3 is TGTGCCAGCAGTATACGGACAGGTAGCACAGATACGCAGTATTTT. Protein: CASSIRTGSTDTQYF.